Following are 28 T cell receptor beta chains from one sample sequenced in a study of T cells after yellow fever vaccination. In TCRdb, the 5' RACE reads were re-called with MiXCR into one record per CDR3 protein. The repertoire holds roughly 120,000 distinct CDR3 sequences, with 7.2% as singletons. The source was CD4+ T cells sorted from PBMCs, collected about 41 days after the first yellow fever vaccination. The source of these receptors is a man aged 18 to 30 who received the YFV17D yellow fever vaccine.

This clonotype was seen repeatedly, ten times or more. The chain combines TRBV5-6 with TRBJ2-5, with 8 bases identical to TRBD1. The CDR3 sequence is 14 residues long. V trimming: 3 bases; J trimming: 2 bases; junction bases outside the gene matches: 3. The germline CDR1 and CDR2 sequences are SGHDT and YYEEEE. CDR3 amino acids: CASSSYRGQETQYF. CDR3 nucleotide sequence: TGTGCCAGCAGCTCATACAGGGGGCAAGAGACCCAGTACTTC.

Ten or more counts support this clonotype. CDR3 sequence: CASSPRDFMNTEAFF. CDR3 coding DNA: TGTGCCAGCTCACCCCGGGACTTCATGAACACTGAAGCTTTCTTT. The rearrangement joins TRBV18 to TRBJ1-1; D might be TRBD1 (5 bases). The germline V gene has CDR1 KGHSH and CDR2 LQKENI. Trimming removed 3 bases at V and 0 bases at J, with 11 bases between. This CDR3 is 15 amino acids long.

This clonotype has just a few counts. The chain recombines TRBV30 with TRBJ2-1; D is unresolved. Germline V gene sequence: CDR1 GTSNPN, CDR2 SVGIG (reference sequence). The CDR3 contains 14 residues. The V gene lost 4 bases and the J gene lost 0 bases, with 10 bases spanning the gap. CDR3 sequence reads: CAWNPTSSYNEQFF. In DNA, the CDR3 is TGTGCCTGGAACCCAACGAGCTCCTACAATGAGCAGTTCTTC.

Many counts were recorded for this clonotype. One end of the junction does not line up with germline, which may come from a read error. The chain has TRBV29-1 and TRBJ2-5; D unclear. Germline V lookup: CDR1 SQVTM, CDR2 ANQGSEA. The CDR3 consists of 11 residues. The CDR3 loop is CSVRVQETQYF. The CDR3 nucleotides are TGCAGCGTTCGAGTCCAAGAGACTCAGTACTTC.

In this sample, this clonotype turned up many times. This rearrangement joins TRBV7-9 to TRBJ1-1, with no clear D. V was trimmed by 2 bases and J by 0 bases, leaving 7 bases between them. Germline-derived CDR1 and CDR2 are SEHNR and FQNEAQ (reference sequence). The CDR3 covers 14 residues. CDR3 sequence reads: CASSLRGMNTEAFF. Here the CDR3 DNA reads TGTGCCAGCAGCTTAAGAGGGATGAACACTGAAGCTTTCTTT.

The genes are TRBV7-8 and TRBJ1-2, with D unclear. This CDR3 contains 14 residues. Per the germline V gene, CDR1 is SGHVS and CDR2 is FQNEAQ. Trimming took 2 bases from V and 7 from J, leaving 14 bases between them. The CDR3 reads CASSLNEGSFGYTF. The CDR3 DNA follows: TGTGCCAGCAGCTTAAATGAGGGAAGCTTTGGCTACACCTTC. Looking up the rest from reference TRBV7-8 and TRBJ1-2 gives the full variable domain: GAGVSQSPRYKVAKRGQDVALRCDPISGHVSLFWYQQALGQGPEFLTYFQNEAQLDKSGLPSDRFFAERPEGSVSTLKIQRTQQEDSAVYLCASSLNEGSFGYTFGSGTRLTVV.

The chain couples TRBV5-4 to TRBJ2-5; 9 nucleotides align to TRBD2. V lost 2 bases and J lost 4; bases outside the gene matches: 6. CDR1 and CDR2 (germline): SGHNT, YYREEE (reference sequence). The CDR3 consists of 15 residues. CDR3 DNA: TGTGCCAGCAGCTTATCTAGCGGGGTTCGAGAGACCCAGTACTTC. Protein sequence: CASSLSSGVRETQYF.

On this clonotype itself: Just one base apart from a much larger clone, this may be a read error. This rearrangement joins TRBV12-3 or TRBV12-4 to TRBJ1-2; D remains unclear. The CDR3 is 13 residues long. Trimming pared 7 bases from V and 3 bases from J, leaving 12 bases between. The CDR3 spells CASTKWEHYGYTF. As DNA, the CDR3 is TGTGCCAGCACGAAATGGGAGCACTATGGCTACACCTTC.

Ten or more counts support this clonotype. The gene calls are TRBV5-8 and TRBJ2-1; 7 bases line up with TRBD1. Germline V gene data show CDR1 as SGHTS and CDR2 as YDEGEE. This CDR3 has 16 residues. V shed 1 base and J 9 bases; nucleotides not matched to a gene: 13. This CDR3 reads CASSLRTGRTNGEQFF. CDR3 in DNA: TGTGCCAGCAGCTTGCGGACAGGACGCACGAACGGTGAGCAGTTCTTC.

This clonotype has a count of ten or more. The CDR3 loop is CATSGLAGLTGELFF. CDR3 nucleotides: TGTGCCACCAGCGGACTAGCGGGCCTTACCGGGGAGCTGTTTTTT. The chain couples TRBV24-1 to TRBJ2-2; 11 bases agree with TRBD2. This CDR3 spans 15 amino acids. From germline, CDR1 is KGHDR and CDR2 SFDVKD. V was pared by 7 bases and J by 5 bases, with 5 bases of the junction left unmatched.

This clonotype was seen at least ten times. The CDR3: CASSPSTGTDTQYF. CDR3 nucleotide sequence: TGCGCCAGCAGTCCATCGACGGGCACAGATACGCAGTATTTT. V usage is TRBV5-1 and J usage is TRBJ2-3, with D hard to call. The CDR3 has 14 residues. Per germline, CDR1 SGHRS and CDR2 YFSETQ. The V and J ends lost 5 bases and 1 base respectively, with 11 bases between them. The full variable domain, with the rest looked up from reference TRBV5-1 and TRBJ2-3, is KAGVTQTPRYLIKTRGQQVTLSCSPISGHRSVSWYQQTPGQGLQFLFEYFSETQRNKGNFPGRFSGRQFSNSRSEMNVSTLELGDSALYLCASSPSTGTDTQYFGPGTRLTVL.

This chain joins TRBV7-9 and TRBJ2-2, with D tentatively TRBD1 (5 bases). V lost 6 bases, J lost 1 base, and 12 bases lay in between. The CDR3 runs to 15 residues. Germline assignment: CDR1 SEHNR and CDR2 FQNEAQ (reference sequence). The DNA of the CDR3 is TGTGCCAGCAGGCGACAGAGCTTGAACACCGGGGAGCTGTTTTTT. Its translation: CASRRQSLNTGELFF.

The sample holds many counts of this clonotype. The CDR3 DNA reads TGTGCCAGCAGGGGACTAGCGGACACCGGGGAGCTGTTTTTT. It specifies CASRGLADTGELFF. The V call is TRBV2, the J call TRBJ2-2, with 11 positions matching TRBD2. The CDR3 sequence is 14 residues long. Trimming removed 6 bases from V and 3 bases from J; junction bases left unmatched: 0. The germline V gene encodes CDR1 SNHLY and CDR2 FYNNEI. Supplemented by reference TRBV2 and TRBJ2-2, the full variable domain reads EPEVTQTPSHQVTQMGQEVILRCVPISNHLYFYWYRQILGQKVEFLVSFYNNEISEKSEIFDDQFSVERPDGSNFTLKIRSTKLEDSAMYFCASRGLADTGELFFGEGSRLTVL.

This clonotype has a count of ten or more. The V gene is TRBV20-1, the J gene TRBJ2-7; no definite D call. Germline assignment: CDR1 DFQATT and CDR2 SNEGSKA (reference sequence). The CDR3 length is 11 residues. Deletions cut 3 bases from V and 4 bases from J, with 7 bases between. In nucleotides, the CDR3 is TGCAGTGCTAGTTCCAGGTACGAGCAGTACGTC. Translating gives CSASSRYEQYV.

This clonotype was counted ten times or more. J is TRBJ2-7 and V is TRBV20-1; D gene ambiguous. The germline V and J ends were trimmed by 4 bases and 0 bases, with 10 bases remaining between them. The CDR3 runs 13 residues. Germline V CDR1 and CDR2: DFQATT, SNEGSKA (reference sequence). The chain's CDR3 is CSAKGLGSYEQYV. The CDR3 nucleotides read TGCAGTGCTAAGGGCCTGGGCTCCTACGAGCAGTACGTC.

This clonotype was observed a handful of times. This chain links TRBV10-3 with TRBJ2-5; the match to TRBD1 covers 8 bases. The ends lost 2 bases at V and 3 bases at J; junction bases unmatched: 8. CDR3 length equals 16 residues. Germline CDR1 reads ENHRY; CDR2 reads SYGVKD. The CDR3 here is CAISEATGEVEETQYF. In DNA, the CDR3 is TGTGCCATCAGTGAGGCGACAGGGGAGGTAGAAGAGACCCAGTACTTC.

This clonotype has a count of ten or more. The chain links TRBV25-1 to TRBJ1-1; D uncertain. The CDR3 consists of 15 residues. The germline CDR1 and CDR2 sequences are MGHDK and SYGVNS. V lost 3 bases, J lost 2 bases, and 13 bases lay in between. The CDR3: CASSDPAEGNTEAFF. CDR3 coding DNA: TGTGCCAGCAGTGACCCGGCTGAGGGCAACACTGAAGCTTTCTTT.

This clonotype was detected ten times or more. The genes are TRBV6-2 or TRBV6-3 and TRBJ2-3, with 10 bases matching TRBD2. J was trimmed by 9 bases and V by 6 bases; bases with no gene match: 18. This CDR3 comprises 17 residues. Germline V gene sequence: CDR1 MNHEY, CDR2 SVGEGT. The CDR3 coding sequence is TGTGCCAGCAGCCCCCGACCTATAGCGGGGGGCGTGTGGACGCAGTATTTT. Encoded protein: CASSPRPIAGGVWTQYF.

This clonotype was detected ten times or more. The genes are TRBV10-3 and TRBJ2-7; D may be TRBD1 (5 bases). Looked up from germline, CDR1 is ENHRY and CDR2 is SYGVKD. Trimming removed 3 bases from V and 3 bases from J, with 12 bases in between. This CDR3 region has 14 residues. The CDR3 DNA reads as TGTGCCATCAGTGATAAAGGGGAACACTACGAGCAGTACTTC. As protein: CAISDKGEHYEQYF.

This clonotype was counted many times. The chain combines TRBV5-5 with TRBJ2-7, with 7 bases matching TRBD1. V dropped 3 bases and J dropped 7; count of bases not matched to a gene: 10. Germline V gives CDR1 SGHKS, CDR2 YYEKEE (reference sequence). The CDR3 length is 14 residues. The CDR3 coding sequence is TGTGCCAGCAGCTCCCGGGACAGAAATCCGGAGCAGTACGTC. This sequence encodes CASSSRDRNPEQYV.

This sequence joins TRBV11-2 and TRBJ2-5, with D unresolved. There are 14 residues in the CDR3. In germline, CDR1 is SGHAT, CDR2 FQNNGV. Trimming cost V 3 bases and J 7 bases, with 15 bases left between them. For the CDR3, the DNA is TGTGCCAGCAGCTTGGACCCCCGTTACGGGACCCAGTACTTC. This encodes CASSLDPRYGTQYF.

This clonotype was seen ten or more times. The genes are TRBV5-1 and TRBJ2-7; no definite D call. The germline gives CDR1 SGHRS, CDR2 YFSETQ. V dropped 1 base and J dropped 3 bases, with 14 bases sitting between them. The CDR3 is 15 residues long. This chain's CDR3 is CASSLRTGADYEQYF. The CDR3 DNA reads TGCGCCAGCAGCTTGCGGACCGGAGCCGACTACGAGCAGTACTTC.

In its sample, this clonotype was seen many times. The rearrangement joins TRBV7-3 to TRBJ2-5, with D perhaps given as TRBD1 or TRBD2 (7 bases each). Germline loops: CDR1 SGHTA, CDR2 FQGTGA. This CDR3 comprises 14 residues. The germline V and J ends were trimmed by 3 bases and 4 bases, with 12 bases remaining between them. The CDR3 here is CASSLTGRGETQYF. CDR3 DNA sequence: TGTGCCAGCAGCTTGACAGGGAGGGGAGAGACCCAGTACTTC. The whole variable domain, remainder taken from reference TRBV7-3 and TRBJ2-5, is GAGVSQTPSNKVTEKGKYVELRCDPISGHTALYWYRQSLGQGPEFLIYFQGTGAADDSGLPNDRFFAVRPEGSVSTLKIQRTERGDSAVYLCASSLTGRGETQYFGPGTRLLVL.

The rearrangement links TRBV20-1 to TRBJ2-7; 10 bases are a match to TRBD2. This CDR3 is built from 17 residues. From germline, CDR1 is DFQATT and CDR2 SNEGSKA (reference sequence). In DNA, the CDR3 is TGCTGTGCTAGCCCGATAACTAGCGGGGTAGGTAACCACGAGCAGTACGTC. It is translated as CCASPITSGVGNHEQYV.

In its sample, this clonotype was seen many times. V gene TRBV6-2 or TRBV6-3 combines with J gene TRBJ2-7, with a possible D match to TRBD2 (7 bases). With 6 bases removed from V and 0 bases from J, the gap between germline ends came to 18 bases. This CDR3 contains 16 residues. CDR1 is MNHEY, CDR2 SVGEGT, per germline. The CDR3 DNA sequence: TGTGCCAGCAGCCACACCTCAGGGGAGGGCTCCTACGAGCAGTACGTC. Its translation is CASSHTSGEGSYEQYV.

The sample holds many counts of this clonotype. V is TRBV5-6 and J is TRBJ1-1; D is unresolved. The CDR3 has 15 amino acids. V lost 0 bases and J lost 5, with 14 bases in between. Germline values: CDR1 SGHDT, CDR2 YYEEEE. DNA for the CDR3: TGTGCCAGCAGCTTGGCCCTGGGGAAGGCGACTGAAGCTTTCTTT. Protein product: CASSLALGKATEAFF.

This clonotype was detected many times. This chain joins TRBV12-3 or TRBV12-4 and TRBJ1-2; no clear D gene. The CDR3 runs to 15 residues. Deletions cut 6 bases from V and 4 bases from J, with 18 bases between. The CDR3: CASSAGTAGSYGYTF. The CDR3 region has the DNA TGTGCCAGCAGCGCTGGTACAGCGGGATCCTATGGCTACACCTTC.

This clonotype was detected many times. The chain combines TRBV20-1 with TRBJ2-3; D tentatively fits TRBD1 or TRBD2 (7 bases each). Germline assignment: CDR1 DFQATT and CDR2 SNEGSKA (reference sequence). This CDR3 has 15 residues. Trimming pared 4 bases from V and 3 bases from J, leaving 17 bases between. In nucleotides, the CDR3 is TGCAGTGCTACTAACAGGGGAGGGACGACAGATACGCAGTATTTT. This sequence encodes CSATNRGGTTDTQYF.